This record concerns one T cell receptor (beta chain) sequence. Naive CD4+ cells were CD45RA-selected; the remaining cells were memory. TCRdb's table, derived via immunoSEQ multiplex PCR, lists solely in-frame clones and lacks some. The data contain about 1 million clones, about 75% of them singletons. The sample originates from a study of shared clonotypes between healthy human individuals. Germline V gene lookup returns CDR1 SGHRS and CDR2 YFSETQ. The length of the CDR3 is 14 residues. The V gene lost 4 bases and the J gene lost 0 bases, with 10 bases spanning the gap. The source of this sequence is a man in his late teens or twenties in good health. The chain has TRBV5-1 and TRBJ1-1; D not certain. Input material: memory CD4+ T cells sorted from blood. As to subset: CD45RA-negative fraction. CDR3 in amino acids: CASSDGEMNTEAFF. DNA of the CDR3: TGCGCCAGCAGCGACGGGGAAATGAACACTGAAGCTTTCTTT.